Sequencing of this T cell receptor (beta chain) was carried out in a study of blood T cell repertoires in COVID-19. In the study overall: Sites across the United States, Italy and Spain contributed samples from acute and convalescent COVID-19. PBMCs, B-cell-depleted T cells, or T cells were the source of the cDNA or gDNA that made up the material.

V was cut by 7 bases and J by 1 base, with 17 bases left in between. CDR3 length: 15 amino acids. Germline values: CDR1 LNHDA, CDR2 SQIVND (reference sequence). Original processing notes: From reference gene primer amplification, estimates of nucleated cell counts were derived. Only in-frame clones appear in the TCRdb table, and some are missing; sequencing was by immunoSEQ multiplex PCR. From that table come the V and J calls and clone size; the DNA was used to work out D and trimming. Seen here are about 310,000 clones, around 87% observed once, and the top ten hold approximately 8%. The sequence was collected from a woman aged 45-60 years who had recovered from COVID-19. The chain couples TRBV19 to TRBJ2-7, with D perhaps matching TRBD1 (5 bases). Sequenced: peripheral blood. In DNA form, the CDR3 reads TGTGCCAGTACCCCTTCTCCTACAGGTTCCTACGAGCAGTACTTC. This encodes CASTPSPTGSYEQYF.